These 13 T cell receptor beta chains were sequenced from one sample in a study of cytomegalovirus exposure and HLA in healthy donors. The PCR employed 60 Vbeta primers together with 13 Jbeta primers. The method was immunoSEQ multiplex PCR; TCRdb's version includes in-frame clones alone and lacks a portion of them. The sample has about 150,000 clones, around 75% seen once. Sequenced: PBMCs. These receptors originate from a male donor in good health and CMV-seronegative.

The rearrangement uses TRBV15 and TRBJ2-1; TRBD1 is a possible D gene (6 bases). Trimming pared 1 base from V and 6 bases from J, leaving 13 bases between. The CDR3 totals 15 residues. From germline, CDR1 is LNHNV and CDR2 YYDKDF (reference sequence). CDR3 sequence (DNA): TGTGCCACCAGCAGAGGGCAGGGGTTCGGCAATGAGCAGTTCTTC. Its protein is CATSRGQGFGNEQFF. Supplemented by reference TRBV15 and TRBJ2-1, the full variable domain reads DAMVIQNPRYQVTQFGKPVTLSCSQTLNHNVMYWYQQKSSQAPKLLFHYYDKDFNNEADTPDNFQSRRPNTSFCFLDIRSPGLGDTAMYLCATSRGQGFGNEQFFGPGTRLTVL.

The V gene is TRBV28, the J gene TRBJ1-2; 8 nucleotides agree with TRBD1. The CDR3 is 17 residues long. Looked up from germline, CDR1 is MDHEN and CDR2 is SYDVKM. Germline trimming cut 3 bases from V and 1 base from J; bases unmatched to any gene: 10. The CDR3 sequence: CASSFGAGGLINYGYTF. The CDR3 DNA is TGTGCCAGCAGTTTTGGGGCAGGGGGCTTAATTAACTATGGCTACACCTTC.

CDR3 loop: CASSLGTGRTYEQYF. Written as DNA, the CDR3 is TGTGCCAGCAGCTTGGGGACAGGCCGAACCTACGAGCAGTACTTC. This sequence joins TRBV7-8 and TRBJ2-5; TRBD1 matches 8 bases. The J call could be wrong; TRBJ2-7 is a better fit for the DNA end. Germline assignment: CDR1 SGHVS and CDR2 FQNEAQ. The CDR3 length is 15 residues.

The V and J genes are TRBV9 and TRBJ2-7; 10 nucleotides align to TRBD2. Per the germline V gene, CDR1 is SGDLS and CDR2 is YYNGEE. The V and J ends lost 4 bases and 0 bases, in that order; junction bases with no gene match: 7. The CDR3 is 16 amino acids. Written as DNA, the CDR3 is TGTGCCAGCAGCCCGGAAGCGGGAGGGGGCTCCTACGAGCAGTACTTC. As protein: CASSPEAGGGSYEQYF.

J is TRBJ1-3 and V is TRBV19; TRBD1 might be the D (5 bases). The CDR3 loop spans 12 amino acids. V lost 8 bases and J 4 bases, leaving 9 bases between the germline ends. CDR1 and CDR2 from the germline V gene are LNHDA and SQIVND (reference sequence). CDR3 nucleotides: TGTGCCAGTCGGGGGGACGGAAACACCATATATTTT. This encodes CASRGDGNTIYF.

There are a few counts of this clone. CDR3 DNA: TGTGCCAGCACAACATCGGGTCAGGGGTTCGCAGATACGCAGTATTTT. Amino acid sequence: CASTTSGQGFADTQYF. This rearrangement joins TRBV9 to TRBJ2-3, with D perhaps TRBD1 (6 bases). The germline V gene encodes CDR1 SGDLS and CDR2 YYNGEE. Deletions cut 6 bases from V and 4 bases from J, with 21 bases between. The CDR3 is made up of 16 amino acids.

The DNA for the CDR3 is TGTGCCAGCAGCGGGCTGGACAGGGCAACCATTTATAGCAATCAGCCCCAGCATTTT. Amino acids: CASSGLDRATIYSNQPQHF. The chain links TRBV6-4 to TRBJ1-5; 8 nucleotides agree with TRBD1. The CDR3 extends over 19 amino acids. Germline assignment: CDR1 MRHNA and CDR2 SNTAGT. The junction had 16 bases not matched to a gene; V was cut back by 6 bases and J by 0 bases.

The rearrangement links TRBV9 to TRBJ1-3; 7 bases fit TRBD1. The V and J ends lost 3 bases and 8 bases, in that order; junction bases with no gene match: 17. The germline V gene encodes CDR1 SGDLS and CDR2 YYNGEE. The length of the CDR3 is 17 residues. The CDR3 nucleotides are TGTGCCAGCAGCGAGCCCCAGACAGGGAAAACGGGGGACACCATATATTTT. Translation: CASSEPQTGKTGDTIYF.

This chain connects TRBV18 to TRBJ1-3; 7 bases match TRBD1. The CDR3 length is 17 residues. V shed 5 bases, J shed 0 bases, and the junction held 10 bases outside the gene matches. The V gene's germline CDR1 is KGHSH and CDR2 LQKENI. The CDR3 nucleotides read TGTGCCAGCTCATCGGACAGGCGACTCCTCTCTGGAAACACCATATATTTT. This gives the protein CASSSDRRLLSGNTIYF.

V usage is TRBV5-1 and J usage is TRBJ2-3; tentative D call: TRBD1 (6 bases). The V gene's germline CDR1 is SGHRS and CDR2 YFSETQ. With 4 bases removed from V and 6 bases from J, the gap between germline ends came to 15 bases. The CDR3 has 14 amino acids. The CDR3: CASSLDRLADTQYF. The CDR3 DNA is TGCGCCAGCAGCCTGGACAGATTGGCGGATACGCAGTATTTT.

This chain uses TRBV7-9 with TRBJ2-1, with D possibly TRBD2 on 6 matching bases. Germline assignment: CDR1 SEHNR and CDR2 FQNEAQ (reference sequence). CDR3 size: 16 residues. Between the trimmed V and J ends, which lost 1 base and 6 bases, there was a span of 16 bases. The CDR3 DNA reads TGTGCCAGCAGCTTAGGGGTGGGAGGTCCTGTCAATGAGCAGTTCTTC. Encoded protein: CASSLGVGGPVNEQFF.

V usage is TRBV7-2 and J usage is TRBJ1-5; D is unclear. CDR1 is SGHTA, CDR2 FQGNSA, per germline. The CDR3 is 12 residues long. Trimming cost V 3 bases and J 9 bases, with 9 bases left between them. CDR3 nucleotide sequence: TGTGCCAGCAGCTTGAGTCGCGGGCCCCAGCATTTT. Encoded protein: CASSLSRGPQHF.

This clone has more than one count but fewer than ten. The gene calls are TRBV28 and TRBJ1-4; D possibly corresponds to TRBD1 (5 bases). The CDR3 spans 15 residues. Germline CDR1 MDHEN, CDR2 SYDVKM. With 5 bases removed from V and 16 bases from J, the gap between germline ends came to 26 bases. The CDR3 sequence: CASSPSRQGGGNKFF. The CDR3 coding sequence is TGTGCCAGCAGTCCCTCCCGGCAGGGTGGAGGGAACAAGTTTTTT.